These 14 T cell receptor beta chains were all obtained from the same sample, sequenced in a study of blood T cell repertoires in COVID-19. Only in-frame clones appear in the TCRdb table, and some are missing; sequencing was by immunoSEQ multiplex PCR. The sample holds around 370,000 clones, about nine tenths seen once. The sequenced sample was peripheral blood. Source of these receptors: a woman aged 45-65 years with COVID-19, enrolled during active disease.

The chain couples TRBV28 to TRBJ1-2; 7 positions agree with TRBD1. The CDR3 covers 12 residues. The V and J ends lost 4 bases and 8 bases, in that order; junction bases with no gene match: 4. Germline lookup yields CDR1 MDHEN and CDR2 SYDVKM. CDR3 nucleotide sequence: TGTGCCAGCAGTTCGACAGGGCGAGGCTACACCTTC. It encodes CASSSTGRGYTF.

V is TRBV30 and J is TRBJ2-1; possibly TRBD2 for D (5 bases). CDR1 GTSNPN and CDR2 SVGIG come from the germline V gene (reference sequence). Trimming took off 3 bases at V and 0 bases at J, with 9 bases between the two ends. The CDR3 sequence is 14 residues long. Here the CDR3 reads CAWRRDNSYNEQFF. The CDR3 nucleotides are TGTGCCTGGAGACGGGATAACTCCTACAATGAGCAGTTCTTC.

The chain joins TRBV10-2 to TRBJ1-4, with 8 bases matching TRBD1. The germline V gene has CDR1 WSHSY and CDR2 SAAADI. The V and J ends lost 4 bases and 8 bases, in that order; junction bases with no gene match: 9. The CDR3 is made up of 15 amino acids. In nucleotides, the CDR3 is TGCGCCAGCAGTGCCCTACACAGGGGGGTGGAAAAACTGTTTTTT. Its translation: CASSALHRGVEKLFF.

V is TRBV19 and J is TRBJ2-1, with 10 bases fitting TRBD1. The CDR3 contains 17 residues. Per germline, CDR1 LNHDA and CDR2 SQIVND (reference sequence). The trim removed 2 bases at V and 3 bases at J, leaving 7 bases unmatched. In nucleotides, the CDR3 is TGTGCCAGTAGTATATTTTCGACAGGGGGCTACTACAATGAGCAGTTCTTC. The encoded protein is CASSIFSTGGYYNEQFF.

The chain recombines TRBV24-1 with TRBJ1-2; 9 bases are a match to TRBD1. J was trimmed by 4 bases and V by 9 bases; bases with no gene match: 8. This CDR3 contains 14 residues. Per germline, CDR1 KGHDR and CDR2 SFDVKD. The CDR3 protein is CATGGTGLSYGYTF. CDR3 sequence (DNA): TGTGCCACCGGGGGGACAGGGCTGAGCTATGGCTACACCTTC.

The rearrangement joins TRBV5-1 to TRBJ2-7; TRBD1 might be the D (6 bases). CDR1 and CDR2 (germline): SGHRS, YFSETQ. The CDR3 totals 13 residues. The V end lost 4 bases, the J end lost 0 bases, and 8 bases lay between the germline ends. The CDR3, as DNA: TGCGCCAGCAGCGACAGGAGCTCCTACGAGCAGTACTTC. Translated, it gives CASSDRSSYEQYF.

This sequence joins TRBV27 and TRBJ1-1; D perhaps matches TRBD1 (6 bases). Trimming removed 3 bases from V and 4 bases from J, with 15 bases in between. This CDR3 is 15 amino acids long. The germline CDR1 and CDR2 sequences are MNHEY and SMNVEV (reference sequence). Here the CDR3 reads CASSFFGGLGTEAFF. The CDR3 coding sequence is TGTGCCAGCAGTTTTTTCGGGGGGCTGGGCACTGAAGCTTTCTTT.

This clone has a handful of counts. This rearrangement joins TRBV3-1 (or the pseudogene TRBV3-2) to TRBJ2-7, with 8 positions matching TRBD2. The CDR3 loop spans 15 amino acids. In germline, CDR1 is LGHDT, CDR2 YNNKEL (reference sequence). Unmatched junction bases numbered 11, after V lost 4 bases and J lost 6 bases. CDR3 DNA: TGTGCCAGCAGCCTTACCCCGGGACTAGTCCTCGAGCAGTACTTC. It yields the protein CASSLTPGLVLEQYF.

J is TRBJ1-2 and V is TRBV6-6, with D unresolved. Germline V lookup: CDR1 MNHNY, CDR2 SVGAGI (reference sequence). The CDR3 sequence is 14 residues long. Trimming left V 2 bases short and J 2 bases short, with 9 bases between. Here the CDR3 DNA reads TGTGCCAGCAGTTACCGCGGCAGCAACTATGGCTACACCTTC. Amino acid sequence: CASSYRGSNYGYTF.

The rearrangement uses TRBV5-4 and TRBJ2-3; tentative D call: TRBD1 (6 bases). CDR1 is SGHNT and CDR2 is YYREEE in the germline V gene (reference sequence). V shed 0 bases and J shed 0 bases, with 8 bases lying between them. This CDR3 contains 15 residues. DNA of the CDR3: TGTGCCAGCAGCTTGGCTGGGGGCAGCACAGATACGCAGTATTTT. This codes for CASSLAGGSTDTQYF.

The V gene is TRBV29-1, the J gene TRBJ1-2; D might be TRBD1 (5 bases). The V and J ends lost 6 bases and 0 bases respectively, with 20 bases between them. The CDR3 is 16 residues long. Germline V CDR1 and CDR2: SQVTM, ANQGSEA. The CDR3 here is CSVEKYEDRANYGYTF. In DNA, the CDR3 is TGCAGCGTCGAGAAATATGAAGACAGAGCTAACTATGGCTACACCTTC.

This chain's CDR3 is CASTTGTTTNEKLFF. The DNA of the CDR3 is TGTGCCAGTACTACAGGGACCACAACTAATGAAAAACTGTTTTTT. The chain employs TRBV6-5 and TRBJ1-4; TRBD1 might be the D (6 bases). The CDR3 covers 15 residues. Trimming pared 9 bases from V and 0 bases from J, leaving 14 bases between. CDR1 and CDR2 (germline): MNHEY, SVGAGI.

The chain employs TRBV19 and TRBJ2-2, with 15 bases that match TRBD2. The trim removed 7 bases at V and 4 bases at J, leaving 13 bases unmatched. Germline V gene sequence: CDR1 LNHDA, CDR2 SQIVND (reference sequence). CDR3 size: 19 residues. The CDR3: CASTLVGPGLAGGTGELFF. The CDR3 coding sequence is TGTGCCAGTACCTTGGTAGGGCCGGGACTAGCGGGAGGCACCGGGGAGCTGTTTTTT.

The rearrangement uses TRBV6-2 or TRBV6-3 and TRBJ2-1, with D maybe TRBD1 (6 bases). V was shortened by 3 bases and J by 9 bases, with 15 bases between the two germline ends. The CDR3 sequence is 14 residues long. CDR1 is MNHEY and CDR2 is SVGEGT in the germline V gene. The CDR3 region is CASSYRQQGGEQFF. DNA of the CDR3: TGTGCCAGCAGTTATAGGCAACAGGGTGGTGAGCAGTTCTTC.